This note documents a single T cell receptor (beta chain) sequence. It lacks a known antigen. The record has no base qualities; no much larger clone is one base away. Samples from volunteer blood donors who had recovered from COVID-19 were contributed by a second Seattle source. Each collaborating institution followed its own protocols to collect whole blood in K2EDTA tubes. Collaborator samples were shipped for TCRbeta analysis as frozen whole blood, isolated PBMCs, or DNA extracted from either sample type. TCRbeta CDR3 regions were amplified from genomic DNA by means of the immunoSEQ Assay, a bias-controlled multiplex PCR. The source study handled its data this way. Within the assay, amplification of reference gene primers was used to estimate how many nucleated cells each sample contained. To quantify the absolute abundance of each unique TCRbeta CDR3 rearrangement, sequence reads were collapsed and filtered. For each sample, productive Simpson clonality was calculated as the square root of Simpson's diversity index across productive rearrangements. What TCRdb holds here is the immuneACCESS table cut down to in-frame rearrangements. Part of the clones is not present; checked against another copy, under half of the missing clones reflect an unresolved V gene, and the others are unexplained. V and J calls and clone size are copied from that table; D and trimming were computed from the DNA. The sample profile shows roughly 170,000 clones; roughly 81% of them were found once. More than 7.5% of the sample is held by the ten biggest clonotypes.

V is clipped by 1 base and J by 0 bases, and the sequence between their germline boundaries is 7 bases long. The CDR3 sequence holds 15 residues, the cysteine and phenylalanine included. The CDR3 DNA has 45 bases and is translated from base 1. The germline V gene encodes CDR1 LGHNA and CDR2 YSLEER. This sample stems from a study of blood T cell repertoires in COVID-19 (dated by TCRdb to between 2020 and 2021). Regarding the study in general: Samples covering the acute and convalescent phases of COVID-19 were provided by collaborators in the United States, Italy and Spain. The samples were drawn from two sources: the first 160 participants of the ongoing ImmuneRACE study, and 950 to 1,500 subjects contributed by 6 global collaborators. Where available, HLA class I and class II types were obtained from metadata supplied by the sample provider rather than from assay-based typing. The repertoires were made available in a free public database intended to serve as a resource for research on the immune response to SARS-CoV-2. Subjects who had been exposed to COVID-19, were actively infected with it, or had recovered from it provided the deeply sampled blood TCRbeta repertoires that made up the dataset. A de-identified subject ID, COVID-19 status, age in years and sex were almost always included in the sample metadata. The material from the prospective study consisted of cDNA or gDNA derived from T cells, B-cell-depleted T cells, or PBMCs. Results the study describes overall, beyond this receptor: How much clinical and demographic metadata was included differed by source and by participant, and the metadata was provided uncurated.

The chain employs TRBV4-3 and TRBJ2-1, and TRBD1 may be the D gene, going by 5 matching bases. Specimen: peripheral blood. The TCR sequence derives from a middle-aged man who had recovered from COVID-19. Read as DNA, the sequence is TGCGCCAGCAGCCAAGGGACAAACTCCTACAATGAGCAGTTCTTC. It is translated as CASSQGTNSYNEQFF.